The entry below describes one T cell receptor (beta chain). Time point specified: peripheral blood 6 weeks after treatment start. Between 1 and 8 samples per patient were obtained, pretreatment and on-treatment. The CDR3 is made up of 15 amino acids. V gave up 0 bases and J gave up 4 bases, with 8 bases separating them. Germline loops: CDR1 SGDLS, CDR2 YYNGEE. This entry is derived from a study of PD-L1 blockade in urothelial cancer. Data came from immunoSEQ multiplex PCR; TCRdb stores just in-frame clones and leaves some out. This sample carries some 110,000 clones, 75% to 90% of them seen once, and the ten largest clones take 1.5% to 2%.

Here the sequenced sample was PBMCs, taken around atezolizumab (anti-PD-L1) treatment. This sequence joins TRBV9 and TRBJ1-6; D call uncertain. The TCR comes from a man in his fifties or sixties with urothelial cancer. The CDR3 reads CASSVGAQYNSPLHF. The CDR3 DNA reads as TGTGCCAGCAGCGTAGGGGCCCAGTATAATTCACCCCTCCACTTT.